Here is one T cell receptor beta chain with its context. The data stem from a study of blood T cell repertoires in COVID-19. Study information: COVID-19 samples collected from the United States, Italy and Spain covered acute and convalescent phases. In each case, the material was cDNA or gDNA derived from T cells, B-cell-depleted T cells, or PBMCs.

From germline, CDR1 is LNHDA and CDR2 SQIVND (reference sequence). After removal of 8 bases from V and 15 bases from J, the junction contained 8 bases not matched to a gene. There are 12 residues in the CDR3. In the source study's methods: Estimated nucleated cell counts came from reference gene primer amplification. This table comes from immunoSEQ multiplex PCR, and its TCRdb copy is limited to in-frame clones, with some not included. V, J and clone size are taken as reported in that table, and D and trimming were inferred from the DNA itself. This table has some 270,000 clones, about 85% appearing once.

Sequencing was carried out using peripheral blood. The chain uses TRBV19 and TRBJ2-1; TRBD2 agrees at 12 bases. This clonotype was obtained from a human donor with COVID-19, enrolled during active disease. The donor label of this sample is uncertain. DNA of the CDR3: TGTGCCAGTTCTCTGACTAGCGGGAGTATGTTCTTC. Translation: CASSLTSGSMFF.